A selection of T cell receptor beta chains follows, all from one sample in a study of blood T cell repertoires in COVID-19. Clones were read by immunoSEQ multiplex PCR, and TCRdb kept only the in-frame ones, dropping some. This table has approximately 290,000 clones, roughly 89% appearing once. Input material: PBMCs or T cells enriched from blood (not recorded which). The receptors derive from a woman aged 18-29 years with acute COVID-19. Each CDR3 is given with its conserved first and last residue. The size entry is marked missing in some rows and otherwise reads once, few, many or a size class.

V gene	clone size	CDR3 protein
TRBV24-1	-	CATSARRVGSSGANVLTF
TRBV19	many	CASSIGRVGNEQFF
TRBV3-1/TRBV3-2	-	CASSHQRDSVEETQYF
TRBV7-9	-	CASSSVQGERAFF
TRBV3-1/TRBV3-2	-	CASSPWNDTPGYTF
TRBV5-5	-	CASSLVDQGHSPLHF
TRBV6-5	-	CASSYSFVGAGNTIYF
TRBV7-2	-	CASSPWDSSAYEQFF
TRBV18	-	CASSPQGAGEKLFF
TRBV5-1	-	CASSKTSEHYEQYF
TRBV19	-	CASSIAAGLSNQPQHF
TRBV7-8	-	CASSLLGQSNQPQHF
TRBV5-1	-	CASSSLDSGANVLTF
TRBV30	once	CAWSSGTGREKLFF
TRBV6-5	-	CASSQDRFNQPQHF
TRBV5-1	once	CASSLEPGSGANVLTF
TRBV9	-	CASSGRGSNIQYF
TRBV6-1	-	CASSDPGTGLDEQYF
TRBV7-9	-	CASSVGVPHNSPLHF
TRBV7-9	-	CASSTQGIVAEKLFF
TRBV7-3	-	CASSSYSGSADTQYF
TRBV11-3	-	CASSLWASGAQETQYF
TRBV12-3/TRBV12-4	-	CASTSTGIRGYTF
TRBV28	-	CASSSPSGTSDEQYF
TRBV29-1	-	CSVEGLLSSYNEQFF
TRBV28	-	CASSLPLGVAGAYNEQFF
TRBV5-1	once	CASRLGQDSGNTIYF
TRBV28	-	CASITARAEKLFF
TRBV28	-	CASSPVQGKQPQHF
TRBV25-1	-	CASLKGQGETEAFF
TRBV27	once	CASSLSGTAYEQYF
TRBV7-6	once	CASSQDSYYGYTF
TRBV28	-	CASSLSILTGEQFF
TRBV15	few	CATSRQDSYEQYF
TRBV2	-	CASSEMGTGNHNEQFF
TRBV20-1	once	CSARRPGQQFF
TRBV19	-	CASSSADTGDQPQHF
TRBV10-3	-	CAINDRGLQYNEQFF
TRBV19	-	CASSRGLAGTSYEQYF
TRBV5-1	-	CASGENIGYGYTF
TRBV19	-	CASSQSGGTPGELFF
TRBV28	once	CASRRTRLYNEQFF
TRBV5-8	-	CASSLSGRYQPQHF
TRBV10-1	-	CASSERQGTNTGELFF
TRBV28	-	CATVGPGLNTEAFF
TRBV6-5	-	CASSYLGAGGYTF
TRBV5-1	-	CASSQSGQANQPQHF
TRBV19	-	CASTAGSYTNYGYTF
TRBV5-6	-	CASSLLSVDNSPLHF
TRBV28	-	CASSFPAYRDRGHSYNEQFF
TRBV5-1	once	CASSLGEGRYNEQFF
TRBV5-4	-	CASSSSSGSSYEQYF
TRBV7-3	-	CASSPQLTGLETQYF
TRBV7-3	-	CASSRTGGTNYGYTF
TRBV14	-	CASSPAPSAQYF
TRBV28	-	CASSSSGTSGRYEQYF
TRBV29-1	few	CSVRQGDTEAFF